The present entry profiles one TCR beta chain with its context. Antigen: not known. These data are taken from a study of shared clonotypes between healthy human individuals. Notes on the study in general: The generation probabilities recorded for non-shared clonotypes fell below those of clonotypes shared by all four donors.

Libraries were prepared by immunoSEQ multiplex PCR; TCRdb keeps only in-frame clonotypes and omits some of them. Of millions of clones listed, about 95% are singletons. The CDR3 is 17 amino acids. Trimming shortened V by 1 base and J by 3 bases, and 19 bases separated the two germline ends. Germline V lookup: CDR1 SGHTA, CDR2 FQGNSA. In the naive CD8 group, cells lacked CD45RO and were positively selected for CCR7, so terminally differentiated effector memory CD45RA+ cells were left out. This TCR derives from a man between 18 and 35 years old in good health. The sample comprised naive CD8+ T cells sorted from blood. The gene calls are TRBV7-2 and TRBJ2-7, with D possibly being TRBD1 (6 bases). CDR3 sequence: CASSLGDMRWGLYEQYF. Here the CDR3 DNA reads TGTGCCAGCAGCTTAGGGGACATGAGGTGGGGCCTCTACGAGCAGTACTTC.